These 24 T cell receptor beta chains originate from one sample sequenced in a study of shared clonotypes between healthy human individuals. The table came from immunoSEQ multiplex PCR; TCRdb's copy has only in-frame clones and leaves some out. The repertoire holds about 470,000 clones, about 76% seen once, with roughly 13% in the top ten. The sample comprised PBMCs. These receptors originate from a middle-aged woman in good health. Some clones in this sample may be carry-over from other donors' samples.

Comment on this clone: A clone one base away is much larger, so this may be a read error. V usage is TRBV5-5 and J usage is TRBJ2-7, with D possibly matching TRBD1 (6 bases). This CDR3 is built from 13 residues. Germline V CDR1 and CDR2: SGHKS, YYEKEE (reference sequence). The V gene lost 0 bases and the J gene lost 5 bases, with 9 bases spanning the gap. The CDR3 here is CASSLDRVHEQYF. CDR3 bases: TGTGCCAGCAGCTTGGACAGGGTCCACGAGCAGTACTTC.

The rearrangement uses TRBV7-2 and TRBJ2-6; D unresolved. Trimming pared 3 bases from V and 5 bases from J, leaving 8 bases between. The CDR3 extends over 14 amino acids. The germline gives CDR1 SGHTA, CDR2 FQGNSA. The CDR3 spells CASSLPEWANVLTF. CDR3 coding DNA: TGTGCCAGCAGCTTGCCTGAGTGGGCCAACGTCCTGACTTTC.

The rearrangement links TRBV28 to TRBJ2-1, with 9 nucleotides matching TRBD1. The CDR3 contains 15 residues. V was pared by 3 bases and J by 10 bases, with 10 bases of the junction left unmatched. Germline lookup yields CDR1 MDHEN and CDR2 SYDVKM. The CDR3: CASSFIGDRVYEQFF. DNA of the CDR3: TGTGCCAGCAGTTTTATAGGGGACAGGGTTTACGAGCAGTTCTTC.

V gene TRBV6-6 combines with J gene TRBJ2-1, with 9 positions matching TRBD2. Germline lookup yields CDR1 MNHNY and CDR2 SVGAGI (reference sequence). V dropped 7 bases and J dropped 8; count of bases not matched to a gene: 9. This CDR3 is 14 amino acids long. This CDR3 is CASNRDSGSYEQFF. CDR3 nucleotide sequence: TGTGCCAGCAATAGAGATAGCGGGAGTTATGAGCAGTTCTTC.

The V and J genes are TRBV5-5 and TRBJ2-7; 10 nucleotides align to TRBD1. This CDR3 comprises 14 residues. Trimming removed 4 bases from V and 6 bases from J; junction bases left unmatched: 7. Germline CDR1 is SGHKS and CDR2 is YYEKEE (reference sequence). The CDR3: CASSPGQGNREQYF. DNA of the CDR3: TGTGCCAGCAGCCCGGGACAGGGGAACCGCGAGCAGTACTTC.

The chain is built from TRBV5-1 and TRBJ1-2, with TRBD1 identical over 9 bases. The CDR3 length is 14 residues. Looked up from germline, CDR1 is SGHRS and CDR2 is YFSETQ. V dropped 4 bases and J dropped 5; count of bases not matched to a gene: 6. CDR3 DNA sequence: TGCGCCAGCAGCACAGACAGGGGGGTATATGGCTACACCTTC. As protein: CASSTDRGVYGYTF.

The genes are TRBV6-8 and TRBJ2-7, with D possibly TRBD1 on 7 matching bases. The germline V gene has CDR1 MNHGY and CDR2 SAAAGT. With 6 bases removed from V and 5 bases from J, the gap between germline ends came to 23 bases. CDR3 length: 16 residues. CDR3 in DNA: TGTGCCAGCAGATTTGCGGGATGGGACAGTTTCGACGAGCAGTACTTC. This translates into CASRFAGWDSFDEQYF.

The genes are TRBV2 and TRBJ1-3; D is possibly TRBD1 (6 bases). This CDR3 region has 16 residues. V was clipped by 5 bases and J by 4 bases, with 18 bases between them. Germline CDR1 SNHLY, CDR2 FYNNEI. The CDR3 DNA reads as TGTGCCAGCAGTTCGGGCTTCACAGGGCCCGGAAACACCATATATTTT. This codes for CASSSGFTGPGNTIYF.

The gene calls are TRBV29-1 and TRBJ2-3; D might be TRBD1 (6 bases). CDR1 and CDR2 from the germline V gene are SQVTM and ANQGSEA. Trimming took off 1 base at V and 4 bases at J, with 15 bases between the two ends. This CDR3 spans 15 amino acids. CDR3 in DNA: TGCAGCGTTGAAGGGGACACCCCGGTCGCAGATACGCAGTATTTT. Its protein is CSVEGDTPVADTQYF.

The J gene is TRBJ1-4, the V gene TRBV16; D is undetermined. V was trimmed by 6 bases and J by 0 bases, leaving 11 bases between them. Germline V CDR1 and CDR2: KGHSY, FQNENV. The CDR3 runs 15 residues. The CDR3 region has the DNA TGTGCCAGCAGGCCGGCGGCCGCAACTAATGAAAAACTGTTTTTT. It encodes CASRPAAATNEKLFF. The complete variable domain, with remaining parts taken from reference TRBV16 and TRBJ1-4, reads GEEVAQTPKHLVRGEGQKAKLYCAPIKGHSYVFWYQQVLKNEFKFLISFQNENVFDETGMPKERFSAKCLPNSPCSLEIQATKLEDSAVYFCASRPAAATNEKLFFGSGTQLSVL.

The chain carries TRBV5-1 and TRBJ2-3; a weak D match, TRBD2 (5 bases). Between the trimmed V and J ends, which lost 1 base and 2 bases, there was a span of 20 bases. CDR3 length equals 18 residues. CDR1 is SGHRS and CDR2 is YFSETQ in the germline V gene. The CDR3 DNA sequence: TGCGCCAGCAGCTTGTTCCTAGGACTCACCTCCCCCACAGATACGCAGTATTTT. Translation gives CASSLFLGLTSPTDTQYF.

The chain combines TRBV27 with TRBJ2-7; 10 nucleotides agree with TRBD2. CDR1 MNHEY and CDR2 SMNVEV come from the germline V gene (reference sequence). The CDR3 has 13 residues. V gave up 6 bases and J gave up 5 bases; unmatched junction bases: 4. CDR3 residues: CASRKREGDEQYF. CDR3 DNA sequence: TGTGCCAGCAGAAAGCGGGAGGGGGACGAGCAGTACTTC.

This chain uses TRBV11-2 with TRBJ2-3; unclear D gene. Germline CDR1 SGHAT, CDR2 FQNNGV. Trimming stripped 5 bases from V and 2 bases from J, with 8 bases between. The CDR3 is made up of 13 amino acids. CDR3 in DNA: TGTGCCAGCAGCCCCTCCTACACAGATACGCAGTATTTT. Translated, it gives CASSPSYTDTQYF. Looking up the rest from reference TRBV11-2 and TRBJ2-3 gives the full variable domain: EAGVAQSPRYKIIEKRQSVAFWCNPISGHATLYWYQQILGQGPKLLIQFQNNGVVDDSQLPKDRFSAERLKGVDSTLKIQPAKLEDSAVYLCASSPSYTDTQYFGPGTRLTVL.

The DNA for the CDR3 is TGTGCCTGGAGTGAATTGGACAGGGCGATTCGGTATGGCTACACCTTC. Protein product: CAWSELDRAIRYGYTF. This chain uses TRBV30 with TRBJ1-2, with TRBD1 matching 8 bases. CDR1 GTSNPN and CDR2 SVGIG come from the germline V gene (reference sequence). V shed 1 base, J shed 5 bases, and the junction held 12 bases outside the gene matches. The CDR3 is 16 residues long.

V and J are TRBV7-2 and TRBJ2-7, with 7 nucleotides matching TRBD1. The CDR3 extends over 15 amino acids. Germline trimming cut 2 bases from V and 2 bases from J; bases unmatched to any gene: 6. Germline-derived CDR1 and CDR2 are SGHTA and FQGNSA. The CDR3 region is CASSLRQGQTYEQYF. The CDR3, as DNA: TGTGCCAGCAGCTTACGCCAGGGACAGACCTACGAGCAGTACTTC.

V is TRBV5-1 and J is TRBJ1-4, with a tentative D call TRBD1 (5 bases). The ends were cut back, 2 bases at V and 4 bases at J, with 9 bases in the middle. Per germline, CDR1 SGHRS and CDR2 YFSETQ. This CDR3 has 14 residues. The chain's CDR3 is CASSFGAVNEKLFF. In nucleotides, the CDR3 is TGCGCCAGCAGCTTCGGGGCGGTTAATGAAAAACTGTTTTTT. Supplemented by reference TRBV5-1 and TRBJ1-4, the full variable domain reads KAGVTQTPRYLIKTRGQQVTLSCSPISGHRSVSWYQQTPGQGLQFLFEYFSETQRNKGNFPGRFSGRQFSNSRSEMNVSTLELGDSALYLCASSFGAVNEKLFFGSGTQLSVL.

Worth noting for this clone: It may be a read error: a sequence one base away is much more abundant. The sample carries other DNA sequences with the same CDR3. The chain carries TRBV2 and TRBJ2-5; the D is unclear. There are 13 residues in the CDR3. V lost 5 bases and J lost 4, with 11 bases in between. Germline V gene sequence: CDR1 SNHLY, CDR2 FYNNEI. The CDR3 DNA is TGTGCCAGCAGTACCAGCGCTGCAGAGACCCAGTACTTC. This codes for CASSTSAAETQYF.

CDR3 nucleotides: TGCGCCAGCAGCCCACAGGTGAACCCCTACGAGCAGTACTTC. Translating it yields CASSPQVNPYEQYF. The rearrangement joins TRBV5-1 to TRBJ2-7; D may be TRBD1 (5 bases). CDR3 size: 14 residues. Germline CDR1 is SGHRS and CDR2 is YFSETQ. Trimming left V 4 bases short and J 2 bases short, with 13 bases between.

The chain links TRBV30 to TRBJ2-3; 11 positions agree with TRBD2. The CDR3 is 17 residues long. CDR1 is GTSNPN, CDR2 SVGIG, per germline (reference sequence). The V segment lost 0 bases and the J segment 1 base; nucleotides outside the gene matches: 6. The CDR3 loop reads CAWSVRSGLAGTDTQYF. In DNA, the CDR3 is TGTGCCTGGAGTGTACGATCGGGACTAGCGGGCACAGATACGCAGTATTTT.

The chain joins TRBV10-3 to TRBJ2-1; 8 positions agree with TRBD2. The V gene's germline CDR1 is ENHRY and CDR2 SYGVKD. This CDR3 has 17 residues. V was pared by 0 bases and J by 7 bases, with 11 bases of the junction left unmatched. CDR3 DNA: TGTGCCATCAGTGAGTCGTTTAGCGGGACCTTTCGGAATGAGCAGTTCTTC. Encoded protein: CAISESFSGTFRNEQFF.

CDR3 amino acids: CASSLGASGGTYEQYF. The CDR3 region has the DNA TGTGCCAGCAGCTTGGGCGCTAGCGGGGGGACCTACGAGCAGTACTTC. J is TRBJ2-7 and V is TRBV5-4, with 11 positions matching TRBD2. The CDR3 sequence is 16 residues long. Germline CDR1 is SGHNT and CDR2 is YYREEE (reference sequence). With V trimmed by 0 bases and J by 2 bases, 4 bases remained unmatched.

CDR3 bases: TGTGCCAGCAGTTACGGTGGGGGGAATGAGCAGTTCTTC. Translation gives CASSYGGGNEQFF. The V call is TRBV6-5, the J call TRBJ2-1; tentatively, D is TRBD2 (6 bases). CDR3 length: 13 residues. V gave up 2 bases and J gave up 7 bases, with 9 bases separating them. Germline values: CDR1 MNHEY, CDR2 SVGAGI.

V gene TRBV18 combines with J gene TRBJ2-1; 8 nucleotides match TRBD2. Unmatched junction bases numbered 9, after V lost 5 bases and J lost 6 bases. The germline CDR1 and CDR2 sequences are KGHSH and LQKENI. The CDR3 has 15 residues. CDR3 residues: CASSLRTSKINEQFF. The CDR3 DNA reads as TGTGCCAGCTCATTAAGGACTAGCAAGATCAATGAGCAGTTCTTC.

This rearrangement joins TRBV18 to TRBJ2-1, with D possibly TRBD2 on 5 matching bases. CDR1 KGHSH and CDR2 LQKENI come from the germline V gene. Trimming removed 6 bases at V and 9 bases at J, with 18 bases between. There are 14 residues in the CDR3. In DNA form, the CDR3 reads TGTGCCAGCTCCCCCGGGGTAGCGTATGGTGAGCAGTTCTTC. Translated: CASSPGVAYGEQFF. Drawing the rest from reference TRBV18 and TRBJ2-1, the complete variable domain is NAGVMQNPRHLVRRRGQEARLRCSPMKGHSHVYWYRQLPEEGLKFMVYLQKENIIDESGMPKERFSAEFPKEGPSILRIQQVVRGDSAAYFCASSPGVAYGEQFFGPGTRLTVL.